The rows below give T cell receptor beta chains drawn from one sample of a study of T cell repertoires in cytomegalovirus infection. Their antigens remain unidentified. MiXCR, applied by TCRdb to the reads, yields one record per CDR3 protein. The table has 100,000 or so distinct CDR3 sequences, less than 55% seen once. Sequenced here: CD8+ T cells from cultured PBMCs, sampled from culture after CMV antigen stimulation. The receptors here all came from a human donor in good health (CMV status not recorded). Some clones in this sample may be carry-over from other donors' samples. The CDR3 runs from the conserved cysteine through the conserved F or W.

>TRBJ1-4|TRBV19
CASSLQPRSTNEKLFF
>TRBJ2-1|TRBV28
CASSFLASGGFYNEQFF
>TRBJ1-6|TRBV5-1
CASSLGDRESSYNSPLHF
>TRBJ2-2|TRBV12-3/TRBV12-4
CASTGAGGPTGELFF
>TRBJ1-2|TRBV5-6
CASSFLGDGYTF
>TRBJ2-7|TRBV13
CASSRTSGAEGFYEQYF
>TRBJ2-3|TRBV7-8
CASSLDPSSTDTQYF
>TRBJ1-4|TRBV12-3/TRBV12-4
CASRAGTATNEKLFF
>TRBJ2-1|TRBV10-3
CAISDNGNNEQFF
>TRBJ2-3|TRBV7-8
CASSLGPSGVITDTQYF
>TRBJ1-1|TRBV12-3/TRBV12-4
CASSLALSGGVTEAFF
>TRBJ1-5|TRBV12-3/TRBV12-4
CASSPPGGPPLRLKPQHF
>TRBJ1-3|TRBV4-1
CTSSPGTVRAGNTIYF
>TRBJ2-1|TRBV20-1
CSARPEDRARFDEQFF
>TRBJ2-3|TRBV28
CASSGADTQYF
>TRBJ1-3|TRBV7-9
CAGGGNTIYF
>TRBJ1-1|TRBV11-2
CASSQGQGWAFF
>TRBJ2-7|TRBV19
CASSKGTASYEQYF
>TRBJ2-1|TRBV4-1
CASSHGQGAFYNEQFF
>TRBJ1-3|TRBV19
CASSPLTGGNSGNTIYF
>TRBJ2-7|TRBV4-3
CASSLTIDRYYEQYF
>TRBJ2-5|TRBV7-8
CASSPRGTSGDETQYF
>TRBJ1-1|TRBV3-1
CASSQGTGLDTEAFF
>TRBJ2-7|TRBV7-8
CASSLNYGDEQYF
>TRBJ1-2|TRBV6-9
CASSSTGVYGYTF
>TRBJ2-5|TRBV12-3/TRBV12-4
CASSSPTGDETQYF
>TRBJ2-5|TRBV11-1
CASSFLAGEETQYF
>TRBJ2-1|TRBV4-1
CASSQTLTYNEQFF
>TRBJ1-2|TRBV5-5
CASSLENSGYGYTF
>TRBJ1-5|TRBV7-4
CASSLEEQPQHF
>TRBJ2-1|TRBV20-1
CSAYLGGISYNEQFF
>TRBJ2-7|TRBV4-1
CASSLTQGSYEQYF
>TRBJ1-3|TRBV27
CASSLSGSGNTIYF
>TRBJ1-4|TRBV19
CASSIQDTKAEKLFF
>TRBJ2-7|TRBV7-9
CASSSDREHEQYF
>TRBJ1-1|TRBV5-1
CASSFGGNTEAFF
>TRBJ1-1|TRBV11-2
CASSLASTVKAFF
>TRBJ2-2|TRBV6-6
CASSYGPEAGELFF
>TRBJ1-5|TRBV5-1
CASSPGWGQPQHF
>TRBJ2-7|TRBV11-1
CASSSGTGKYEQYF
>TRBJ2-1|TRBV4-1
CASSQVDSQYNEQFF
>TRBJ2-7|TRBV28
CASSFPGVNEQYF
>TRBJ1-2|TRBV6-5
CASTQGPNYGYTF
>TRBJ2-5|TRBV9
CASSVGGPVETQYF
>TRBJ1-5|TRBV2
CASSGSMSSNQPQHF
>TRBJ1-5|TRBV2
CASSDAHSWVQPQHF
>TRBJ1-1|TRBV11-2
CASSLVGGAGTEAFF
>TRBJ1-1|TRBV19
CASRPPQGVTEAFF
>TRBJ2-7|TRBV7-9
CASSRYTYEQYF
>TRBJ2-7|TRBV7-8
CASSSAASWEEQYF
>TRBJ1-1|TRBV9
CASSVGMNTEAFF
>TRBJ2-1|TRBV6-1
CASSNRGLRIDEQFF
>TRBJ2-5|TRBV7-2
CASSLFPGGDQETQYF
>TRBJ2-6|TRBV4-1
CASSQDIRFSGANVLTF
>TRBJ1-6|TRBV7-6
CASSKPGQEDSPLHF
>TRBJ1-5|TRBV7-8
CASSPLEGSDQPQHF
>TRBJ1-4|TRBV7-8
CASSPLGGFAEKLFF